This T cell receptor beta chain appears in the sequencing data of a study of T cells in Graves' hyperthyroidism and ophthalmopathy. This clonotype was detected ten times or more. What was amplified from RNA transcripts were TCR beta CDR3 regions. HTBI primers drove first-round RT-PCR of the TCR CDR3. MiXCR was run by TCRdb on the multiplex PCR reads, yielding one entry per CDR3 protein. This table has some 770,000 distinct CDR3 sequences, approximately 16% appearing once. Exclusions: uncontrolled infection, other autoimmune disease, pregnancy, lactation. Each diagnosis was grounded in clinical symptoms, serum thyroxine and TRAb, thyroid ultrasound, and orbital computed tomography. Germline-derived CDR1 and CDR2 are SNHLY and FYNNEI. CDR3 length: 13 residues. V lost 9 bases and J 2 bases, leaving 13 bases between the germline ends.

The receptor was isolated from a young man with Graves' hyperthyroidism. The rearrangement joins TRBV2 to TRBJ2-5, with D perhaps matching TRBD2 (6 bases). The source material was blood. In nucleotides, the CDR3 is TGTGCCAGTCACCGACTAGAACAAGAGACCCAGTACTTC. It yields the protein CASHRLEQETQYF.